This TCR beta chain was identified during a study of Tregs in tolerant kidney transplant recipients. Sequencing used immunoSEQ multiplex PCR; TCRdb keeps in-frame clones, though not all of them. The data contain 110,000 or so clones, about 91% of them singletons. On this clone: The antigen is undetermined.

Overall study results and limits: This study did not directly address biological reproducibility. Findings come from small patient numbers and require larger validation. The most relevant donor-specific Treg TCRbeta repertoire apparently came from expansion with activated donor B cells.

Per the germline V gene, CDR1 is SGHVS and CDR2 is FQNEAQ. The junction had 5 bases not matched to a gene; V was cut back by 7 bases and J by 5 bases. This CDR3 spans 14 amino acids. CD4+CD25+CD127- Tregs, CD4+CD25- non-Tregs, CD4 and CD8 cells were sorted. Sequencing was carried out using CD4+ T cells from blood. The chain recombines TRBV7-8 with TRBJ1-6; TRBD1 matches at 7 bases. This TCR came from a human donor in good health. The CDR3 coding sequence is TGTGCCAGCAACCCGCAGGGGGATAATTCACCCCTCCACTTT. Amino acids: CASNPQGDNSPLHF.